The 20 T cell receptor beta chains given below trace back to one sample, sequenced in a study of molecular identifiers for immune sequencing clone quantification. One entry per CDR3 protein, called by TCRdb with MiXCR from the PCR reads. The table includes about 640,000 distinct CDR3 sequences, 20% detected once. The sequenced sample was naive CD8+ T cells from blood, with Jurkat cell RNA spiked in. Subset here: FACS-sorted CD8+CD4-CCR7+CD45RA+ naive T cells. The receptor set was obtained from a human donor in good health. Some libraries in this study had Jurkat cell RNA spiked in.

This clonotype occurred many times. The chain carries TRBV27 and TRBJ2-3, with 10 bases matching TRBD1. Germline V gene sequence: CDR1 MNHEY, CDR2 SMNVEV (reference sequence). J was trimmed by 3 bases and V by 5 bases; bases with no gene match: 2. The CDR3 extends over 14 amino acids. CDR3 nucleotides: TGTGCCAGCAGTGGACAGGGGGAAACAGATACGCAGTATTTT. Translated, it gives CASSGQGETDTQYF.

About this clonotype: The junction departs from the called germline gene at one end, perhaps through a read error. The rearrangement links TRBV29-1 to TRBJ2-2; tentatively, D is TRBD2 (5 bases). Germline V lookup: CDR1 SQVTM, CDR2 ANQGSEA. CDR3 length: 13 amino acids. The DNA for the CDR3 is TGCAGCGTTGAAGGAGCGAACACCGGGGAGCTGTCTTTT. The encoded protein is CSVEGANTGELSF.

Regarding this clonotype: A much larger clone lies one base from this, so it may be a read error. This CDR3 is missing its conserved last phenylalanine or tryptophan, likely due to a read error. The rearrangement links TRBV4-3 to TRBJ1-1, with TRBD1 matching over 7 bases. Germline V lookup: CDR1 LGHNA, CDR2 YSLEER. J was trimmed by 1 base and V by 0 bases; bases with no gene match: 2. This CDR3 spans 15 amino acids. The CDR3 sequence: CASSQEQGRNTEAFS. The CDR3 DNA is TGCGCCAGCAGCCAAGAACAGGGGAGGAACACTGAAGCTTTCTCT.

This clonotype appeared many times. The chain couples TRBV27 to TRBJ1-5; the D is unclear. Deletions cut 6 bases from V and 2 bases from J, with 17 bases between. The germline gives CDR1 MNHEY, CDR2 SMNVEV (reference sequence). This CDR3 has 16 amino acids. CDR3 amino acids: CASRPEIRNRNQPQHF. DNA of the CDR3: TGTGCCAGCAGACCGGAAATCAGGAACCGCAATCAGCCCCAGCATTTT.

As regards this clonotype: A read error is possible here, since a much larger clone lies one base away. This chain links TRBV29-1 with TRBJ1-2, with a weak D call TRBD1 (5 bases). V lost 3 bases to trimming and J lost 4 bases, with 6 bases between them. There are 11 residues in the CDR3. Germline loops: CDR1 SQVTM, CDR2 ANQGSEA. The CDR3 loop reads CSVDQGYGYTF. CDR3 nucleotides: TGCAGCGTTGACCAGGGCTATGGCTACACCTTC.

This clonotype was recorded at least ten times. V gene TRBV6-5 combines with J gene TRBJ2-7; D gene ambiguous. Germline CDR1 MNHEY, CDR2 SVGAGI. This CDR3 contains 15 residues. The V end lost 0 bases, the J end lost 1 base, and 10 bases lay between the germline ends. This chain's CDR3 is CASSYSQSLSYEQYF. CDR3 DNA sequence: TGTGCCAGCAGTTACTCCCAGAGCTTGTCCTACGAGCAGTACTTC.

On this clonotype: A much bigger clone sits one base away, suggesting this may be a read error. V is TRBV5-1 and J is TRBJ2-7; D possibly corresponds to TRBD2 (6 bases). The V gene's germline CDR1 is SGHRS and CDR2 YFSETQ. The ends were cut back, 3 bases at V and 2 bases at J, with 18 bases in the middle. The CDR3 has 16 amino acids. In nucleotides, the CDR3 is TGCGCCAGCAGCTCGGCGTTCCAGGGAGGCCCCTACGAGCAGTACTTC. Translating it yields CASSSAFQGGPYEQYF.

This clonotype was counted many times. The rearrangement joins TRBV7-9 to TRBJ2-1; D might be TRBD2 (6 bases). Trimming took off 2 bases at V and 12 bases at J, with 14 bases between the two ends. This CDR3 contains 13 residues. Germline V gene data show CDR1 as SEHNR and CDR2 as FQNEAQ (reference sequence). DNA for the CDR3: TGTGCCAGCAGCTTAACTAGCTCCCCTGGGCAGTTCTTC. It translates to CASSLTSSPGQFF.

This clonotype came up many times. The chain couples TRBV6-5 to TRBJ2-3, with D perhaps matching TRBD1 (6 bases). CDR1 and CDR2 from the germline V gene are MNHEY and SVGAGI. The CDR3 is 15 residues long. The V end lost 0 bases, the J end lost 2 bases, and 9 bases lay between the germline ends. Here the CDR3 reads CASSYSGQITDTQYF. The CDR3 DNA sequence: TGTGCCAGCAGTTACTCCGGACAGATCACAGATACGCAGTATTTT.

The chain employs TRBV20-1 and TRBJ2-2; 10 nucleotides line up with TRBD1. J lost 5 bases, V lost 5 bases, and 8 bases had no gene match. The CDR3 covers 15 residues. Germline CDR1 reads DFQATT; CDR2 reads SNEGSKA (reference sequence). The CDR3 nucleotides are TGCAGTGCTCACCCGACAGGGGGCTCGACCGGGGAGCTGTTTTTT. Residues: CSAHPTGGSTGELFF.

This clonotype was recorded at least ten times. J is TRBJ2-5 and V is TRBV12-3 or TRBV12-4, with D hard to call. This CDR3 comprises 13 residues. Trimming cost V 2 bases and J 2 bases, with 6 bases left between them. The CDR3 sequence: CASSLSVQETQYF. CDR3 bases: TGTGCCAGCAGTTTATCGGTTCAAGAGACCCAGTACTTC.

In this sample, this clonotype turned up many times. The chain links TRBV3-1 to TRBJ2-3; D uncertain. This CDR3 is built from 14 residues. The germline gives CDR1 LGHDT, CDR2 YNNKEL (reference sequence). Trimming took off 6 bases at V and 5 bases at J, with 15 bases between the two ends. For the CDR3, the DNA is TGTGCCAGCAGGGACCGTCGGCAAAAAGATACGCAGTATTTT. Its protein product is CASRDRRQKDTQYF.

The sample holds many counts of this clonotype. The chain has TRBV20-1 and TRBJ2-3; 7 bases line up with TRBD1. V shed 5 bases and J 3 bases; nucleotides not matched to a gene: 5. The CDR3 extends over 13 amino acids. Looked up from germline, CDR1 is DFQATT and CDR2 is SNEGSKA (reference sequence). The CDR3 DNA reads TGCAGTGCTCCCGGACAGGAGACAGATACGCAGTATTTT. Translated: CSAPGQETDTQYF.

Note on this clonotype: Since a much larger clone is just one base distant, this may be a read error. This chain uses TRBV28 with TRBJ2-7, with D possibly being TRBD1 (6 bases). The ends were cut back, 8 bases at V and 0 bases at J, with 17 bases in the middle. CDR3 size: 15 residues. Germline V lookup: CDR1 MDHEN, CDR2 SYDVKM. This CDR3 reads CASDSRDTRSYEQYF. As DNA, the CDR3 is TGTGCCAGCGACAGCCGGGACACTCGCTCCTACGAGCAGTACTTC.

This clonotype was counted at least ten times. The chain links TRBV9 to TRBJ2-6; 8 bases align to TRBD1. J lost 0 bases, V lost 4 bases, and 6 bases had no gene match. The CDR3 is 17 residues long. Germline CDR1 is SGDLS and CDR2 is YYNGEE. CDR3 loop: CASSHDRGLSGANVLTF. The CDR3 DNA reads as TGTGCCAGCAGCCACGACAGGGGTCTCTCTGGGGCCAACGTCCTGACTTTC.

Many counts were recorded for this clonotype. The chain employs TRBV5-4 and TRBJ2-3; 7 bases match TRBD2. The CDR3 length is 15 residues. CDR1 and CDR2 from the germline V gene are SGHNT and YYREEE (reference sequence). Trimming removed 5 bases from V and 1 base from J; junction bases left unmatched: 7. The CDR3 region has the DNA TGTGCCAGCAGTTTGCTAGCGGCCGGCACAGATACGCAGTATTTT. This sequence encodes CASSLLAAGTDTQYF.

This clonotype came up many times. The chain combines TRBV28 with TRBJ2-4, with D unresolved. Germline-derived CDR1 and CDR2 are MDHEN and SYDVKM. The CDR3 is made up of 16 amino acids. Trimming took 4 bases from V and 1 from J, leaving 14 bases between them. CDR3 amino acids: CASSSTPNFAKNIQYF. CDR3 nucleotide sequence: TGTGCCAGCAGTTCAACCCCAAATTTTGCCAAAAACATTCAGTACTTC.

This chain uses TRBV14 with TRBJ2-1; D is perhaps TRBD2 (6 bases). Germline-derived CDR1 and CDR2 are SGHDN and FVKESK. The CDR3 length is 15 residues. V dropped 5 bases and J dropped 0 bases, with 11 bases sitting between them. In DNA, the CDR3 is TGTGCCAGCAGCACACGGGGGAGCTCCTACAATGAGCAGTTCTTC. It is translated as CASSTRGSSYNEQFF.

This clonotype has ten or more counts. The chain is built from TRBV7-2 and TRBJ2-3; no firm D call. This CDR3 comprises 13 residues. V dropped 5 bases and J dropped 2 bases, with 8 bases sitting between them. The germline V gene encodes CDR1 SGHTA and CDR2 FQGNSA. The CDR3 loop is CASSPDPTDTQYF. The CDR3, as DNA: TGTGCCAGCAGCCCAGACCCCACAGATACGCAGTATTTT.

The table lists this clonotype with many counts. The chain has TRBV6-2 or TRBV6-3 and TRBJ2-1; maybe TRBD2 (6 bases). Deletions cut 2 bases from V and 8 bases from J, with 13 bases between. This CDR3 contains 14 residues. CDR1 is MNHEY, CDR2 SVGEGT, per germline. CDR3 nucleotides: TGTGCCAGCAGTTACGGGTTGAGGGACTATGAGCAGTTCTTC. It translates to CASSYGLRDYEQFF.